The next 26 T cell receptor beta chains were all read from a single sample in a study of human T cells and chemical hapten exposure. Time point denoted: patch test 1, 2 weeks after DPC sensitization. Treatment denoted: therapeutic diphenylcyclopropenone sensitization with weekly scalp DPC. TCRdb reprocessed the RACE reads with MiXCR, giving one entry per CDR3 protein. The data hold 90,000 to 120,000 distinct CDR3 sequences, with around 10% observed a single time. Sequenced material: whole blood, taken in connection with sensitization to the hapten diphenylcyclopropenone (DPC). The receptors derive from a woman aged 40 to 50 with alopecia areata. Some clones in this sample may be carry-over from other donors' samples.

This clonotype was counted ten times or more. CDR3 region: CASSPTGGNTEAFF. CDR3 bases: TGTGCCAGCTCCCCCACGGGGGGGAACACTGAAGCTTTCTTT. The chain is built from TRBV18 and TRBJ1-1; D may be TRBD1 (5 bases). V gave up 6 bases and J gave up 1 base, with 12 bases separating them. Germline assignment: CDR1 KGHSH and CDR2 LQKENI. The CDR3 loop spans 14 amino acids.

At least ten counts were recorded for this clonotype. The V call is TRBV5-4, the J call TRBJ2-1; no clear D gene. Per the germline V gene, CDR1 is SGHNT and CDR2 is YYREEE (reference sequence). This CDR3 spans 14 amino acids. V dropped 10 bases and J dropped 5 bases, with 19 bases sitting between them. The CDR3 loop reads CASWGSFGHNEQFF. CDR3 nucleotides: TGTGCCTCCTGGGGATCCTTTGGGCACAATGAGCAGTTCTTC.

This clonotype was detected many times. V is TRBV7-9 and J is TRBJ1-2; D gene ambiguous. Germline loops: CDR1 SEHNR, CDR2 FQNEAQ (reference sequence). Trimming removed 5 bases from V and 4 bases from J, with 14 bases in between. This CDR3 is built from 14 residues. CDR3 sequence (DNA): TGTGCCAGCAGCCCTACGCAGATCTCCTATGGCTACACCTTC. This sequence encodes CASSPTQISYGYTF.

This clonotype turned up a few times. The chain carries TRBV7-9 and TRBJ1-3; D unclear. CDR3 length: 16 amino acids. The germline V gene has CDR1 SEHNR and CDR2 FQNEAQ (reference sequence). V shed 0 bases and J shed 0 bases, with 9 bases lying between them. This chain's CDR3 is CASSLARPSSGNTIYF. The CDR3 DNA reads TGTGCCAGCAGCTTAGCTAGGCCGAGCTCTGGAAACACCATATATTTT.

This clonotype was seen a few times. The rearrangement uses TRBV7-2 and TRBJ2-7; D gene ambiguous. There are 15 residues in the CDR3. Trimming cost V 3 bases and J 4 bases, with 16 bases left between them. Germline V gene sequence: CDR1 SGHTA, CDR2 FQGNSA. The CDR3 region is CASSFFQTPTYEQYF. The CDR3 DNA is TGTGCCAGCAGCTTCTTTCAGACACCGACTTACGAGCAGTACTTC.

This clonotype occurred many times. The chain has TRBV29-1 and TRBJ2-3, with TRBD1 matching 10 bases. CDR3 length: 18 residues. V shed 0 bases, J shed 0 bases, and the junction held 9 bases outside the gene matches. Germline V lookup: CDR1 SQVTM, CDR2 ANQGSEA. In nucleotides, the CDR3 is TGCAGCGTTGAAGATCCGGGGACAGGGGAAGCGAGCACAGATACGCAGTATTTT. The encoded protein is CSVEDPGTGEASTDTQYF.

This clonotype has only a few counts. The V gene is TRBV19, the J gene TRBJ2-7; D is undetermined. The CDR3 is made up of 16 amino acids. V lost 0 bases and J lost 0, with 12 bases in between. CDR1 is LNHDA and CDR2 is SQIVND in the germline V gene (reference sequence). The DNA for the CDR3 is TGTGCCAGTAGTATAGATACGGGCAGGCACTCCTACGAGCAGTACTTC. Translation gives CASSIDTGRHSYEQYF. Using reference TRBV19 and TRBJ2-7 for the parts outside the CDR3, the full variable domain is DGGITQSPKYLFRKEGQNVTLSCEQNLNHDAMYWYRQDPGQGLRLIYYSQIVNDFQKGDIAEGYSVSREKKESFPLTVTSAQKNPTAFYLCASSIDTGRHSYEQYFGPGTRLTVT.

This clonotype was seen repeatedly, ten times or more. CDR3 protein: CASSLGRGGNQPQHF. Here the CDR3 DNA reads TGTGCCAGCAGCTTAGGCCGGGGTGGCAATCAGCCCCAGCATTTT. This chain links TRBV7-2 with TRBJ1-5; no firm D call. V was shortened by 1 base and J by 2 bases, with 9 bases between the two germline ends. The CDR3 spans 15 residues. Germline CDR1 and CDR2: SGHTA and FQGNSA.

V usage is TRBV19 and J usage is TRBJ2-5; D perhaps matches TRBD2 (5 bases). Per germline, CDR1 LNHDA and CDR2 SQIVND (reference sequence). The V gene lost 3 bases and the J gene lost 7 bases, with 27 bases spanning the gap. CDR3 length: 18 amino acids. The CDR3 spells CASSMSSTGRTTSWTQYF. DNA of the CDR3: TGTGCCAGTAGTATGAGCAGTACCGGACGAACCACTAGTTGGACCCAGTACTTC.

This clonotype occurred many times. The chain is built from TRBV6-2 or TRBV6-3 and TRBJ2-5, with 7 bases lining up with TRBD2. The germline V gene encodes CDR1 MNHEY and CDR2 SVGEGT. The CDR3 has 12 residues. V was pared by 8 bases and J by 5 bases, with 5 bases of the junction left unmatched. The DNA for the CDR3 is TGTGCCAGCGTCTCTAGCGGTGAGACCCAGTACTTC. Residues: CASVSSGETQYF.

In its sample, this clonotype was seen many times. The V gene is TRBV6-2 or TRBV6-3, the J gene TRBJ2-7; D may be TRBD2 (5 bases). The CDR3 is 15 amino acids. From germline, CDR1 is MNHEY and CDR2 SVGEGT. V lost 6 bases to trimming and J lost 0 bases, with 15 bases between them. This CDR3 reads CASSSGGSVSYEQYF. The CDR3 DNA reads as TGTGCCAGCAGCAGCGGAGGTAGCGTCTCCTACGAGCAGTACTTC.

The table lists this clonotype with many counts. The J gene is TRBJ2-7, the V gene TRBV3-1; possibly TRBD1 or TRBD2 for D (5 bases each). Germline V gives CDR1 LGHDT, CDR2 YNNKEL (reference sequence). V was shortened by 6 bases and J by 2 bases, with 17 bases between the two germline ends. The CDR3 extends over 15 amino acids. The CDR3 sequence is CASSRDPRGAYEQYF. The CDR3 DNA follows: TGTGCCAGCAGTCGGGACCCTCGAGGCGCCTACGAGCAGTACTTC.

This clonotype has just a few counts. The chain couples TRBV28 to TRBJ2-7, with TRBD1 identical over 10 bases. The V segment lost 5 bases and the J segment 0 bases; nucleotides outside the gene matches: 4. The CDR3 runs to 15 residues. The V gene's germline CDR1 is MDHEN and CDR2 SYDVKM. CDR3 in amino acids: CASSPRQGASYEQYF. The CDR3 DNA is TGTGCCAGCAGTCCCCGACAGGGGGCCTCCTACGAGCAGTACTTC.

This clonotype was detected a few times. The chain has TRBV9 and TRBJ2-7; TRBD1 might be the D (6 bases). This CDR3 contains 13 residues. CDR1 and CDR2 (germline): SGDLS, YYNGEE. V was trimmed by 10 bases and J by 3 bases, leaving 17 bases between them. CDR3 loop: CAWQRQAGYEQYF. The DNA of the CDR3 is TGTGCCTGGCAGAGACAGGCAGGCTACGAGCAGTACTTC.

In this sample, this clonotype turned up many times. V is TRBV6-2 or TRBV6-3 and J is TRBJ1-3; D unclear. This CDR3 has 15 amino acids. Trimming removed 7 bases from V and 0 bases from J, with 13 bases in between. Germline values: CDR1 MNHEY, CDR2 SVGEGT. CDR3 sequence: CASKDPANSGNTIYF. The CDR3 coding sequence is TGTGCCAGCAAAGACCCAGCGAACTCTGGAAACACCATATATTTT.

This clonotype was observed a handful of times. The J gene is TRBJ2-3, the V gene TRBV20-1, with 10 nucleotides matching TRBD2. The ends lost 0 bases at V and 4 bases at J; junction bases unmatched: 4. The CDR3 runs to 15 residues. CDR1 DFQATT and CDR2 SNEGSKA come from the germline V gene (reference sequence). Written as DNA, the CDR3 is TGCAGTGCTAGAGAAACGAGCGGGAGGGCAGATACGCAGTATTTT. This encodes CSARETSGRADTQYF.

This clonotype showed up many times. The chain joins TRBV28 to TRBJ2-7, with 7 bases identical to TRBD2. With V trimmed by 3 bases and J by 4 bases, 6 bases remained unmatched. The CDR3 length is 14 residues. Germline CDR1 and CDR2: MDHEN and SYDVKM. CDR3 nucleotide sequence: TGTGCCAGCAGTTTGGGCGGGAGTAGGTACGAGCAGTACTTC. The encoded protein is CASSLGGSRYEQYF.

This clonotype was seen many times. The rearrangement joins TRBV4-2 to TRBJ2-2; the D is unclear. The germline CDR1 and CDR2 sequences are LGHNA and YNFKEQ. V lost 1 base and J 4 bases, leaving 7 bases between the germline ends. The CDR3 is made up of 14 amino acids. Written as DNA, the CDR3 is TGTGCCAGCAGCCAAGGATGGGGCACCGGGGAGCTGTTTTTT. Its protein is CASSQGWGTGELFF.

The chain joins TRBV10-2 to TRBJ2-1; tentative D call: TRBD1 (6 bases). CDR1 is WSHSY and CDR2 is SAAADI in the germline V gene. The CDR3 is 18 amino acids. Trimming took 3 bases from V and 4 from J, leaving 22 bases between them. The chain's CDR3 is CASSDRAPGADPYNEQFF. The CDR3 region has the DNA TGCGCCAGCAGTGACCGAGCCCCAGGGGCCGACCCTTACAATGAGCAGTTCTTC.

This clonotype was detected only a few times. This rearrangement joins TRBV20-1 to TRBJ1-2; D gene unclear. Germline-derived CDR1 and CDR2 are DFQATT and SNEGSKA (reference sequence). The CDR3 totals 11 residues. V was shortened by 5 bases and J by 5 bases, with 9 bases between the two germline ends. DNA for the CDR3: TGCAGTGCTGCAGCGGTATATGGCTACACCTTC. Protein sequence: CSAAAVYGYTF.

This clonotype has at least ten counts. The chain combines TRBV29-1 with TRBJ1-4; D is possibly TRBD1 (6 bases). CDR1 SQVTM and CDR2 ANQGSEA come from the germline V gene. Trimming took 6 bases from V and 5 from J, leaving 13 bases between them. The CDR3 is made up of 13 amino acids. The CDR3 region has the DNA TGCAGCGTCGACACAGGGAGAAATGAAAAACTGTTTTTT. It encodes CSVDTGRNEKLFF.

This clonotype was picked up a small number of times. The chain combines TRBV10-3 with TRBJ1-5; D call uncertain. Trimming stripped 0 bases from V and 6 bases from J, with 6 bases between. CDR3 length: 13 residues. Germline values: CDR1 ENHRY, CDR2 SYGVKD. This CDR3 is CAISESSGQPQHF. The CDR3 DNA sequence: TGTGCCATCAGTGAGTCATCTGGTCAGCCCCAGCATTTT.

This clonotype has a count of ten or more. The chain links TRBV20-1 to TRBJ2-7; TRBD2 matches at 11 bases. Germline V CDR1 and CDR2: DFQATT, SNEGSKA (reference sequence). Trimming at V came to 8 bases and at J to 0 bases, leaving 21 bases not matched to a gene. This CDR3 spans 19 amino acids. The CDR3 region is CSLIEWTSGLMERSYEQYF. CDR3 nucleotide sequence: TGCAGTCTAATAGAGTGGACTAGCGGGCTTATGGAACGCTCCTACGAGCAGTACTTC.

This chain joins TRBV6-5 and TRBJ1-5; D might be TRBD1 (6 bases). V lost 0 bases and J 7 bases, leaving 16 bases between the germline ends. Germline CDR1 and CDR2: MNHEY and SVGAGI. CDR3 length: 16 amino acids. The DNA of the CDR3 is TGTGCCAGCAGTTACTCAGCAGGGGAGATGGGGCAGCCCCAGCATTTT. Translated, it gives CASSYSAGEMGQPQHF.

J is TRBJ1-1 and V is TRBV28; D is possibly TRBD1 (5 bases). Trimming took 4 bases from V and 4 from J, leaving 19 bases between them. The CDR3 runs 16 residues. Germline assignment: CDR1 MDHEN and CDR2 SYDVKM. The CDR3 reads CASSSPLSGGRTEAFF. In DNA, the CDR3 is TGTGCCAGCAGTTCCCCCCTCTCCGGGGGACGCACTGAAGCTTTCTTT.

The sample holds many counts of this clonotype. The chain couples TRBV29-1 to TRBJ2-7, with 7 positions matching TRBD1. The CDR3 has 13 amino acids. CDR1 and CDR2 (germline): SQVTM, ANQGSEA. The V gene end was trimmed by 1 base and the J gene end by 5 bases; junction bases not matched to a gene: 5. The CDR3 bases are TGCAGCGTTGAAGTGGGGGACAGCCACGAGCAGTACTTC. It is translated as CSVEVGDSHEQYF.